This T cell receptor beta chain was captured by sequencing in a study of blood T cell repertoires in COVID-19. As for the study in general: There were acute and convalescent COVID-19 samples, and they came from the United States, Italy and Spain.

CDR1 is SGHDT and CDR2 is YYEEEE in the germline V gene. Trimming pared 5 bases from V and 2 bases from J, leaving 15 bases between. The CDR3 runs to 15 residues. The data were produced by immunoSEQ multiplex PCR, yet TCRdb's version contains in-frame clones alone and is incomplete. The sample yields about 210,000 clones, under 90% seen once. The J gene is TRBJ2-3, the V gene TRBV5-6, with D possibly being TRBD2 (5 bases). The receptor was derived from a woman aged 40-49 years with active or convalescent COVID-19. Specimen: peripheral blood. The CDR3 protein is CASRLDYPFTDTQYF. CDR3 nucleotide sequence: TGTGCCAGCAGACTTGACTACCCTTTCACAGATACGCAGTATTTT.